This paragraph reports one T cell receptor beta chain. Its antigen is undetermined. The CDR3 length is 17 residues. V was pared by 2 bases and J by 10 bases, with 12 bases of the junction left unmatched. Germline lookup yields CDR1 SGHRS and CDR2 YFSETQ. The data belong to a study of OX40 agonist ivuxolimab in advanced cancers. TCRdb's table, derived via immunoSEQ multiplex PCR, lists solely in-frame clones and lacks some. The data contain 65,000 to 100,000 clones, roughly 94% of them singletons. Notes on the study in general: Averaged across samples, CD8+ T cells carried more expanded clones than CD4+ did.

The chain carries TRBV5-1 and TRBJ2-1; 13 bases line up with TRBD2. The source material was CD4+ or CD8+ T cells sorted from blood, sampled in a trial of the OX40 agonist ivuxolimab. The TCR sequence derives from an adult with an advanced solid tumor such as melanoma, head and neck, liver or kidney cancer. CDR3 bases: TGCGCCAGCAGCTTCCGACTAGCGGGAGGCCCGGCGGGAGAGCAGTTCTTC. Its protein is CASSFRLAGGPAGEQFF.